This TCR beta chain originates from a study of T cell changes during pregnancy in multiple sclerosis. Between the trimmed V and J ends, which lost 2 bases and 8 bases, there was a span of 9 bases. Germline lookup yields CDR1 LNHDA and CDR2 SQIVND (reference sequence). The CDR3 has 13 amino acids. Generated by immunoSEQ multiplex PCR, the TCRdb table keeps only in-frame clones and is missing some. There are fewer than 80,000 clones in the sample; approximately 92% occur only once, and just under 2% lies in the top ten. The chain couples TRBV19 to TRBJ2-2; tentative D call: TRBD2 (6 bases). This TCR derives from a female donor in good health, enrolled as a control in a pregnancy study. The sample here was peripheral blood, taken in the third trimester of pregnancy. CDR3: CASSITAGGELFF. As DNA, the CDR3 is TGTGCCAGTAGTATAACTGCGGGAGGGGAGCTGTTTTTT.